This T cell receptor beta chain is drawn from a study of blood T cell repertoires in COVID-19. Across the study: Whether acute or convalescent, the COVID-19 samples came from the United States, Italy and Spain. PBMCs, B-cell-depleted T cells, or T cells were the source of the cDNA or gDNA that made up the material.

The data were produced by immunoSEQ multiplex PCR, yet TCRdb's version contains in-frame clones alone and is incomplete. The sample carries fewer than 250,000 clones, about four fifths recorded once. The V gene lost 0 bases and the J gene lost 8 bases, with 8 bases spanning the gap. Germline V lookup: CDR1 LGHDT, CDR2 YNNKEL (reference sequence). This CDR3 region has 14 residues. The sequence came from a woman aged 40 to 55 who had been exposed to COVID-19. Sequences were obtained from PBMCs or T cells enriched from blood (not recorded which). The gene calls are TRBV3-1 (or the pseudogene TRBV3-2) and TRBJ1-6; TRBD1 is a possible D gene (5 bases). The CDR3 sequence: CASSQETVDSPLHF. For the CDR3, the DNA is TGTGCCAGCAGCCAAGAGACAGTAGATTCACCCCTCCACTTT.